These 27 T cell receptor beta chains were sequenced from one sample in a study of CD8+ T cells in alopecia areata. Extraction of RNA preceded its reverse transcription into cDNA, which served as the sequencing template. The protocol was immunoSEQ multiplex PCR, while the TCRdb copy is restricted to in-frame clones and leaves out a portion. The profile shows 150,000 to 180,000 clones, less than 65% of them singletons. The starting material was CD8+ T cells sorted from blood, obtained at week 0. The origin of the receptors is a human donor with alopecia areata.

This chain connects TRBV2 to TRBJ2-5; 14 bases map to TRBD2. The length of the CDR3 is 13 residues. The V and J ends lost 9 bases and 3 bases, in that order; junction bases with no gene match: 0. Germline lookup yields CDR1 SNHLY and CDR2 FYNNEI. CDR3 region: CARGLAGEETQYF. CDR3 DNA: TGTGCCAGGGGACTAGCGGGGGAAGAGACCCAGTACTTC.

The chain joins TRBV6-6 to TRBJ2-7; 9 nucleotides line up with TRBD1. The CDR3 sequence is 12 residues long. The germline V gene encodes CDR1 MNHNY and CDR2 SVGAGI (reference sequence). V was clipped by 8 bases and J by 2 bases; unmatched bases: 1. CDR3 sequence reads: CASGTGPYEQYF. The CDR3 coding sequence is TGTGCCAGCGGGACAGGGCCCTACGAGCAGTACTTC.

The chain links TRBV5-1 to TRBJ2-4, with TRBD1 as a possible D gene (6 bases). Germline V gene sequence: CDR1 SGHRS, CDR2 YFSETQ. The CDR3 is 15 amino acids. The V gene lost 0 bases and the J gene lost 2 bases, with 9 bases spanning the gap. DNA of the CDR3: TGCGCCAGCAGCTTGGGTCAGGGGACCAAAAACATTCAGTACTTC. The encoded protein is CASSLGQGTKNIQYF.

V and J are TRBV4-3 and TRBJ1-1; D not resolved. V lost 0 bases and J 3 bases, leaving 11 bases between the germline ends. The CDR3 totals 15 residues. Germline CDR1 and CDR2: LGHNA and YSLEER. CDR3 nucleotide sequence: TGCGCCAGCAGCCAAGACCCGGGCACTCACACTGAAGCTTTCTTT. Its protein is CASSQDPGTHTEAFF.

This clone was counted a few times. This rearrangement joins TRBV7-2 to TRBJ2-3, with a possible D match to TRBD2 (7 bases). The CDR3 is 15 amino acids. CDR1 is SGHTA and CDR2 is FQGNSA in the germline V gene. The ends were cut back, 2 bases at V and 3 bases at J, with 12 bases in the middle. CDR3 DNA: TGTGCCAGCAGCTTATGGGGGGGCGGGACAGATACGCAGTATTTT. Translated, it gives CASSLWGGGTDTQYF.

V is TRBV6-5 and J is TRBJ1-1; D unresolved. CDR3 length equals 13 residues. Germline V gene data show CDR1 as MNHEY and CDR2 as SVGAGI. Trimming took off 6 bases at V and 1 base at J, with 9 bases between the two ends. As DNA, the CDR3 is TGTGCCAGCAGCCCCCTCGGGAACACTGAAGCTTTCTTT. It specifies CASSPLGNTEAFF.

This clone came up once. In nucleotides, the CDR3 is TGTGCCAGCAGCTCAAATCGGGACCTCTACAATGAGCAGTTCTTC. The encoded protein is CASSSNRDLYNEQFF. V and J are TRBV6-5 and TRBJ2-1; TRBD1 or TRBD2 may be the D gene (5 bases each). CDR3 length equals 15 residues. The V end lost 6 bases, the J end lost 3 bases, and 15 bases lay between the germline ends. Germline CDR1 is MNHEY and CDR2 is SVGAGI.

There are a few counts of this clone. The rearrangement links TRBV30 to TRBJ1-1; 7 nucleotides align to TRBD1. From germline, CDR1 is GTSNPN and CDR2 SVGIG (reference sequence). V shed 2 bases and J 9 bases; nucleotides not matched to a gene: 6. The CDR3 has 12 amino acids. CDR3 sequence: CAWSTGQRKAFF. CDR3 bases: TGTGCCTGGAGTACGGGACAGAGAAAAGCTTTCTTT.

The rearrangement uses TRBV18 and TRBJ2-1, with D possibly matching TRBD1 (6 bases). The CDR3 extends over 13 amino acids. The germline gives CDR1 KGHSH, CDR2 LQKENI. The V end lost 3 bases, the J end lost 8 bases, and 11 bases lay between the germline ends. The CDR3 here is CASSPSRGDEQFF. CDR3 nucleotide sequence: TGTGCCAGCTCACCGAGCAGGGGAGATGAGCAGTTCTTC.

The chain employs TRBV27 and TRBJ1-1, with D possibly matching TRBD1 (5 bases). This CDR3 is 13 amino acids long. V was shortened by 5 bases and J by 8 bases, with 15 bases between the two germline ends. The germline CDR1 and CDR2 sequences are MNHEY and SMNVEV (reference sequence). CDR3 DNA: TGTGCCAGCAGTCTACGGGGACTAGAAGAAGCTTTCTTT. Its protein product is CASSLRGLEEAFF.

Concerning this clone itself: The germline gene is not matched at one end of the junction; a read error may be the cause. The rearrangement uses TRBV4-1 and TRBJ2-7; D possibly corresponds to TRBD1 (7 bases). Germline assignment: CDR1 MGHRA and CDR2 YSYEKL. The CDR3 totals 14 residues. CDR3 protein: CASSLVGRGDEQYF. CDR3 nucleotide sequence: TGCGCCAGCAGCCTCGTGGGCAGGGGGGACGAGCAATACTTC.

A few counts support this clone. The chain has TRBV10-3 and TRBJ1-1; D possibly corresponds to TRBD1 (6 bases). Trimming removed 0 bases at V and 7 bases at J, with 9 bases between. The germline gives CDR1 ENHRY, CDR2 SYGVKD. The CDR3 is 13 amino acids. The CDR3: CAISESKDSEAFF. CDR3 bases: TGTGCCATCAGTGAGTCAAAGGACAGTGAAGCTTTCTTT.

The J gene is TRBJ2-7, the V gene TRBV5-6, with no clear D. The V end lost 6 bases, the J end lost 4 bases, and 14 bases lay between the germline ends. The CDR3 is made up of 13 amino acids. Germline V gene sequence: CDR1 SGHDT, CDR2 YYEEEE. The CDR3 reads CASTTDNIYEQYF. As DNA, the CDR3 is TGTGCCAGCACTACCGACAACATATACGAGCAGTACTTC.

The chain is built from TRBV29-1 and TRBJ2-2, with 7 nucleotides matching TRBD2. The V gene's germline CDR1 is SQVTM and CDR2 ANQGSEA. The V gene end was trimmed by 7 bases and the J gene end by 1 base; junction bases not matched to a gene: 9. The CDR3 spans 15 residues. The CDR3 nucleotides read TGCAGCGGGGTCGAAGCGGGGTTGAACACCGGGGAGCTGTTTTTT. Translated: CSGVEAGLNTGELFF.

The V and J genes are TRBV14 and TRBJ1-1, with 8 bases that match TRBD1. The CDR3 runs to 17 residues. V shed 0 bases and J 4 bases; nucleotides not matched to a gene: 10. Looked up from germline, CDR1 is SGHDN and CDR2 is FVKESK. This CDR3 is CASSQETDQGAGTEAFF. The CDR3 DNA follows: TGTGCCAGCAGCCAAGAAACAGATCAGGGGGCCGGCACTGAAGCTTTCTTT.

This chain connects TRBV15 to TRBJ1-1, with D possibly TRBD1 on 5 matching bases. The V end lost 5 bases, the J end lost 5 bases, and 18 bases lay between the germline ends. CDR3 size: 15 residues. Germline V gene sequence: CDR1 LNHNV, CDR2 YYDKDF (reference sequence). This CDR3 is CATSDPGLGGTEAFF. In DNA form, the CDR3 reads TGTGCCACCAGCGACCCGGGACTGGGAGGGACTGAAGCTTTCTTT.

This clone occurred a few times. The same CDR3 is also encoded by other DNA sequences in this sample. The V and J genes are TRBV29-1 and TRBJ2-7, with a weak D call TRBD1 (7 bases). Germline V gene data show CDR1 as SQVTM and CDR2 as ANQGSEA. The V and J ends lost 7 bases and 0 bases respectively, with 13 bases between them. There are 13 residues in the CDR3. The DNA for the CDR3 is TGCAGCGCCTCAGGGGGGAGCTCCTACGAGCAGTACTTC. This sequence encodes CSASGGSSYEQYF.

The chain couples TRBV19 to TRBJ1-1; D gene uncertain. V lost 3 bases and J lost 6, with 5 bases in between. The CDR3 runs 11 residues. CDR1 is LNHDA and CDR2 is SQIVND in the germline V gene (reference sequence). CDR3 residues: CASSIGPEAFF. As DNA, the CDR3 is TGTGCCAGTAGTATTGGGCCTGAAGCTTTCTTT.

The CDR3 reads CSVVEPSNYGYTF. In nucleotides, the CDR3 is TGCAGCGTTGTGGAACCTTCAAACTATGGCTACACCTTC. The V gene is TRBV29-1, the J gene TRBJ1-2; D gene uncertain. V lost 4 bases and J 2 bases, leaving 11 bases between the germline ends. This CDR3 is 13 amino acids long. Germline V gives CDR1 SQVTM, CDR2 ANQGSEA.

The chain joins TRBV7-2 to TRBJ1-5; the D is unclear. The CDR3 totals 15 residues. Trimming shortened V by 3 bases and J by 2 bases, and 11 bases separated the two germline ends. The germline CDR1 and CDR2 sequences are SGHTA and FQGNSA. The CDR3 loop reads CASSFSRRGNQPQHF. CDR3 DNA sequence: TGTGCCAGCAGCTTCTCCCGGAGGGGCAATCAGCCCCAGCATTTT.

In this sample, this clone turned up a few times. The CDR3 DNA reads TGTGCCAGCAGTGTTCCCCCCGGACACTCTGGGGCCAACGTCCTGACTTTC. Translated, it gives CASSVPPGHSGANVLTF. The chain is built from TRBV6-4 and TRBJ2-6; tentative D call: TRBD1 (5 bases). Trimming took off 4 bases at V and 0 bases at J, with 13 bases between the two ends. The CDR3 length is 17 residues. Germline CDR1 and CDR2: MRHNA and SNTAGT.

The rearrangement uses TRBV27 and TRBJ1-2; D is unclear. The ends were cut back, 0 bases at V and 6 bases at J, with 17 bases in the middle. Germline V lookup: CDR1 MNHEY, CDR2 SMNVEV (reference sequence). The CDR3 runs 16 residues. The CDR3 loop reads CASSLSSGATLDGYTF. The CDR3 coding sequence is TGTGCCAGCAGTTTATCGTCGGGAGCCACTCTAGATGGCTACACCTTC.

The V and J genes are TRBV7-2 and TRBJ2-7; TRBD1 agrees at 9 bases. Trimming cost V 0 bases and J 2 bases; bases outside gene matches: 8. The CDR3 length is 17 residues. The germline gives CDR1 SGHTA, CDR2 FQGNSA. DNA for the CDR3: TGTGCCAGCAGCTTAGCGGGGATACAGGGGGCGACCTACGAGCAGTACTTC. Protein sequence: CASSLAGIQGATYEQYF.

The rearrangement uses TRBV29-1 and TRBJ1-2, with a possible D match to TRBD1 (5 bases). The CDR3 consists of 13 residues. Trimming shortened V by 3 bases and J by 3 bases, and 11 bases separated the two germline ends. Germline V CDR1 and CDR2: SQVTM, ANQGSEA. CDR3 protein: CSVDQGEYYGYTF. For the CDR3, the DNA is TGCAGCGTTGATCAGGGAGAGTACTATGGCTACACCTTC.

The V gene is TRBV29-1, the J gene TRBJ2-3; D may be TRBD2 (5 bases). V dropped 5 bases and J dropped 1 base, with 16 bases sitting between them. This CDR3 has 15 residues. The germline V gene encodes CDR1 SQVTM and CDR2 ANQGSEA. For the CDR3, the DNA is TGCAGCGTTCCTGACCCCCAGAGGGGCACAGATACGCAGTATTTT. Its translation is CSVPDPQRGTDTQYF.

The CDR3 DNA is TGCGCCAGCAGCTTGAGGTTTAATGAAAAACTGTTTTTT. Protein: CASSLRFNEKLFF. This chain links TRBV5-1 with TRBJ1-4, with D hard to call. Trimming took 1 base from V and 4 from J, leaving 5 bases between them. The CDR3 length is 13 residues. Germline lookup yields CDR1 SGHRS and CDR2 YFSETQ. The full variable domain, with the rest looked up from reference TRBV5-1 and TRBJ1-4, is KAGVTQTPRYLIKTRGQQVTLSCSPISGHRSVSWYQQTPGQGLQFLFEYFSETQRNKGNFPGRFSGRQFSNSRSEMNVSTLELGDSALYLCASSLRFNEKLFFGSGTQLSVL.

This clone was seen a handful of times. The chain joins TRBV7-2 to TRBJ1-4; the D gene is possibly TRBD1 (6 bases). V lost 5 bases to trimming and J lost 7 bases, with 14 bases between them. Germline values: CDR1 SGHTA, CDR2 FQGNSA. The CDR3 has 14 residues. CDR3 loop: CASSQQGLSEKLFF. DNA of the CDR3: TGTGCCAGCAGCCAACAGGGTTTGAGTGAAAAACTGTTTTTT.